The 25 T cell receptor beta chains given below trace back to one sample, sequenced in a study of OX40 agonist ivuxolimab in advanced cancers. The table came from immunoSEQ multiplex PCR; TCRdb's copy has only in-frame clones and leaves some out. The sample carries tens of thousands of clones, about 90% recorded once. The sample in question was CD4+ or CD8+ T cells sorted from blood, obtained in a trial of the OX40 agonist ivuxolimab. The receptor source for this set is an adult with an advanced solid tumor such as melanoma, head and neck, liver or kidney cancer.

This clone is a singleton in its sample. The chain uses TRBV27 and TRBJ2-3; D is undetermined. The CDR3 sequence is 13 residues long. Per the germline V gene, CDR1 is MNHEY and CDR2 is SMNVEV (reference sequence). The V end was cut by 4 bases, the J end by 1 base, with 6 bases between. The CDR3 DNA reads as TGTGCCAGCAGTTCCTCAGGCACAGATACGCAGTATTTT. Protein: CASSSSGTDTQYF.

CDR3 bases: TGTGCCAGCAGCCCATTCTACGAGCAGTACTTC. This translates into CASSPFYEQYF. The chain uses TRBV5-8 and TRBJ2-7; D uncertain. CDR3 length: 11 amino acids. CDR1 and CDR2 (germline): SGHTS, YDEGEE. The V end was cut by 4 bases, the J end by 3 bases, with 5 bases between.

This chain uses TRBV5-1 with TRBJ1-2; 7 bases line up with TRBD1. Trimming took 7 bases from V and 0 from J; bases not matched to a gene: 9. This CDR3 is 15 amino acids long. The germline V gene encodes CDR1 SGHRS and CDR2 YFSETQ. The CDR3 DNA sequence: TGCGCCAGCTTAGACGCCACAGGGGCTAACTATGGCTACACCTTC. The encoded protein is CASLDATGANYGYTF.

The chain couples TRBV29-1 to TRBJ2-1, with a possible D match to TRBD1 (6 bases). The germline gives CDR1 SQVTM, CDR2 ANQGSEA. Trimming shortened V by 4 bases and J by 5 bases, and 12 bases separated the two germline ends. The length of the CDR3 is 13 residues. CDR3: CSVGGQRNNEQFF. DNA of the CDR3: TGCAGCGTTGGAGGACAGCGGAACAATGAGCAGTTCTTC.

The V and J genes are TRBV5-6 and TRBJ1-3, with TRBD1 identical over 8 bases. Germline V gene lookup returns CDR1 SGHDT and CDR2 YYEEEE. Germline trimming cut 5 bases from V and 2 bases from J; bases unmatched to any gene: 3. The CDR3 totals 14 residues. DNA of the CDR3: TGTGCCAGCAGTTCCAGGGGGCCTGGAAACACCATATATTTT. Its translation is CASSSRGPGNTIYF.

The chain joins TRBV5-1 to TRBJ2-5; 11 positions agree with TRBD2. The length of the CDR3 is 16 residues. The V gene end was trimmed by 2 bases and the J gene end by 4 bases; junction bases not matched to a gene: 7. Germline CDR1 reads SGHRS; CDR2 reads YFSETQ. The CDR3 DNA reads as TGCGCCAGCAGCTTCACTAGCGGGAGTTCGGGAGAGACCCAGTACTTC. Protein: CASSFTSGSSGETQYF.

This clone was seen once. The rearrangement links TRBV6-1 to TRBJ2-7, with TRBD2 as a possible D gene (5 bases). V lost 6 bases and J lost 1, with 10 bases in between. In germline, CDR1 is MNHNS, CDR2 SASEGT. There are 13 residues in the CDR3. CDR3 DNA sequence: TGTGCCAGCAGCTCAGCGGTTTCCTACGAGCAGTACTTC. Protein: CASSSAVSYEQYF.

The CDR3 DNA is TGTGCCATCACTAATAGACAGGGGGCCACTGGAAACACCATATATTTT. This codes for CAITNRQGATGNTIYF. This rearrangement joins TRBV10-3 to TRBJ1-3; 10 bases map to TRBD1. After removal of 7 bases from V and 2 bases from J, the junction contained 8 bases not matched to a gene. CDR1 is ENHRY, CDR2 SYGVKD, per germline. CDR3 length equals 16 residues.

The V call is TRBV30, the J call TRBJ1-2; D remains ambiguous. V was trimmed by 2 bases and J by 4 bases, leaving 14 bases between them. The CDR3 has 14 residues. Germline V gene lookup returns CDR1 GTSNPN and CDR2 SVGIG (reference sequence). Here the CDR3 reads CAWSTVGKSYGYTF. For the CDR3, the DNA is TGTGCCTGGAGTACCGTGGGGAAGAGCTATGGCTACACCTTC.

V is TRBV10-3 and J is TRBJ2-7, with 12 bases identical to TRBD2. Germline CDR1 ENHRY, CDR2 SYGVKD. The CDR3 sequence is 14 residues long. After removal of 4 bases from V and 6 bases from J, the junction contained 4 bases not matched to a gene. The CDR3 reads CAISGTSGIFEQYF. The CDR3 bases are TGTGCCATCAGTGGGACTAGCGGGATTTTCGAGCAGTACTTC.

CDR3 sequence (DNA): TGTGCCAGCTCACCGCGGGGACTAGCGGGAGTGGAGACCCAGTACTTC. Protein sequence: CASSPRGLAGVETQYF. The rearrangement uses TRBV18 and TRBJ2-5, with TRBD2 matching 14 bases. This CDR3 is 16 amino acids long. Germline lookup yields CDR1 KGHSH and CDR2 LQKENI. Unmatched junction bases numbered 5, after V lost 3 bases and J lost 5 bases.

This chain links TRBV5-1 with TRBJ1-5; weak D call: TRBD1 (5 bases). With 0 bases removed from V and 5 bases from J, the gap between germline ends came to 15 bases. Germline V CDR1 and CDR2: SGHRS, YFSETQ. This CDR3 comprises 16 residues. The DNA for the CDR3 is TGCGCCAGCAGCTTGGGTCCGCAGGGTGGCTATCAGCCCCAGCATTTT. Its translation is CASSLGPQGGYQPQHF.

The chain employs TRBV5-6 and TRBJ2-6, with D uncertain. CDR1 SGHDT and CDR2 YYEEEE come from the germline V gene. Between the trimmed V and J ends, which lost 2 bases and 4 bases, there was a span of 7 bases. This CDR3 has 14 amino acids. CDR3 amino acids: CASSLVTGANVLTF. The CDR3 nucleotides read TGTGCCAGCAGCTTAGTAACAGGGGCCAACGTCCTGACTTTC.

The rearrangement uses TRBV19 and TRBJ1-5; 8 bases line up with TRBD1. This CDR3 has 13 residues. The V and J ends lost 6 bases and 5 bases, in that order; junction bases with no gene match: 3. Per germline, CDR1 LNHDA and CDR2 SQIVND (reference sequence). This CDR3 is CASRGTGDQPQHF. The DNA of the CDR3 is TGTGCCAGTAGAGGGACAGGAGATCAGCCCCAGCATTTT.

This sequence joins TRBV11-2 and TRBJ1-1; D remains unclear. Germline V gene data show CDR1 as SGHAT and CDR2 as FQNNGV. V was cut by 0 bases and J by 4 bases, with 12 bases left in between. The length of the CDR3 is 15 residues. The CDR3: CASSLDPALRTEAFF. DNA of the CDR3: TGTGCCAGCAGCTTAGACCCCGCCCTCCGCACTGAAGCTTTCTTT.

A word on this clone: One junction end does not reproduce the germline sequence, and a read error may be involved. The rearrangement links TRBV5-6 to TRBJ2-2; a possible D gene is TRBD2 (5 bases). The CDR3 sequence is 14 residues long. The germline V gene encodes CDR1 SGHDT and CDR2 YYEEEE. The DNA of the CDR3 is TGTGCCAGCAGCTTCACTACCAACACCGGGGAGCCGTTTTTT. Residues: CASSFTTNTGEPFF. Using reference TRBV5-6 and TRBJ2-2 for the parts outside the CDR3, the full variable domain is DAGVTQSPTHLIKTRGQQVTLRCSPKSGHDTVSWYQQALGQGPQFIFQYYEEEERQRGNFPDRFSGHQFPNYSSELNVNALLLGDSALYLCASSFTTNTGEPFFGEGSRLTVL.

CDR3 nucleotide sequence: TGTGCCAGCTCACCACCCGGAGGCAGTGGAGACGAGCAGTACTTC. Protein: CASSPPGGSGDEQYF. The rearrangement joins TRBV18 to TRBJ2-7; D is perhaps TRBD2 (5 bases). CDR1 is KGHSH and CDR2 is LQKENI in the germline V gene. Trimming took off 0 bases at V and 5 bases at J, with 14 bases between the two ends. The CDR3 is 15 residues long.

The chain combines TRBV11-2 with TRBJ2-1; 14 bases are a match to TRBD2. Germline lookup yields CDR1 SGHAT and CDR2 FQNNGV. This CDR3 region has 16 residues. Trimming took 0 bases from V and 11 from J; bases not matched to a gene: 6. The CDR3 here is CASSLDQGLAGAQQFF. The DNA for the CDR3 is TGTGCCAGCAGCTTAGATCAGGGACTAGCGGGGGCACAGCAGTTCTTC.

This sequence joins TRBV30 and TRBJ2-3, with D possibly matching TRBD1 (6 bases). Deletions cut 5 bases from V and 0 bases from J, with 9 bases between. Germline values: CDR1 GTSNPN, CDR2 SVGIG (reference sequence). The length of the CDR3 is 13 residues. The CDR3 DNA reads as TGTGCCTGGGGAAGGGGGAGCACAGATACGCAGTATTTT. Its translation: CAWGRGSTDTQYF.

This chain links TRBV6-1 with TRBJ2-5, with a possible D match to TRBD2 (6 bases). Germline V gene data show CDR1 as MNHNS and CDR2 as SASEGT. The V end was cut by 4 bases, the J end by 4 bases, with 13 bases between. The CDR3 runs to 14 residues. CDR3 sequence reads: CASSGAMGGETQYF. The CDR3 DNA is TGTGCCAGCAGTGGAGCCATGGGGGGAGAGACCCAGTACTTC.

The chain carries TRBV2 and TRBJ2-5; D gene ambiguous. Germline V CDR1 and CDR2: SNHLY, FYNNEI. Trimming took off 7 bases at V and 5 bases at J, with 8 bases between the two ends. CDR3 length: 11 residues. The CDR3 protein is CASNFGETQYF. In nucleotides, the CDR3 is TGTGCCAGCAATTTCGGGGAGACCCAGTACTTC.

CDR3 bases: TGTGCCAGTGGAGGGTTATCTGGGGCCAACGTCCTGACTTTC. This gives the protein CASGGLSGANVLTF. The chain is built from TRBV2 and TRBJ2-6; D is perhaps TRBD2 (6 bases). CDR3 length: 14 amino acids. Trimming removed 9 bases from V and 1 base from J, with 10 bases in between. Germline CDR1 is SNHLY and CDR2 is FYNNEI.

The CDR3 region is CASSLAALAGARTDTQYF. The CDR3 region has the DNA TGTGCCAGCAGCTTGGCAGCACTAGCGGGAGCCCGCACAGATACGCAGTATTTT. The rearrangement links TRBV5-5 to TRBJ2-3; 11 bases agree with TRBD2. Germline V lookup: CDR1 SGHKS, CDR2 YYEKEE (reference sequence). The V segment lost 0 bases and the J segment 1 base; nucleotides outside the gene matches: 7. The length of the CDR3 is 18 residues.

The genes are TRBV18 and TRBJ2-2; D might be TRBD2 (5 bases). V was shortened by 1 base and J by 7 bases, with 16 bases between the two germline ends. CDR1 and CDR2 (germline): KGHSH, LQKENI. The CDR3 covers 16 residues. The CDR3 protein is CASSPLASEVGGELFF. The DNA of the CDR3 is TGTGCCAGCTCACCACTGGCTTCGGAGGTTGGCGGGGAGCTGTTTTTT.

The J gene is TRBJ2-2, the V gene TRBV6-5; unclear D gene. Germline V lookup: CDR1 MNHEY, CDR2 SVGAGI. V gave up 7 bases and J gave up 5 bases, with 14 bases separating them. The CDR3 has 14 amino acids. The CDR3 region is CASNPGGSTGELFF. CDR3 in DNA: TGTGCCAGCAACCCGGGTGGGTCAACCGGGGAGCTGTTTTTT.